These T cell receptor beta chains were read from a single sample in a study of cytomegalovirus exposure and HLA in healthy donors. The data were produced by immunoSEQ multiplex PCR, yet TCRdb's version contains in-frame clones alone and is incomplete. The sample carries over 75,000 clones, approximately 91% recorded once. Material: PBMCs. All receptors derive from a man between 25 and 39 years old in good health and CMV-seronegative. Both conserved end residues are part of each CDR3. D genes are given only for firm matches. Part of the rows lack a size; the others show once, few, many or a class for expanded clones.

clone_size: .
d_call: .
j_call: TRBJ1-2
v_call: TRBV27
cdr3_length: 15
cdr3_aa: CASSPRTDANYGYTF
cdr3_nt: TGTGCCAGCAGCCCTAGGACAGATGCTAACTATGGCTACACCTTC

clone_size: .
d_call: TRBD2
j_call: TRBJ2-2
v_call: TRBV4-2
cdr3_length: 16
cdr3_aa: CASSQTLAGGVRELFF
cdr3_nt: TGTGCCAGCAGCCAGACCCTAGCGGGGGGGGTTAGGGAGCTGTTTTTT

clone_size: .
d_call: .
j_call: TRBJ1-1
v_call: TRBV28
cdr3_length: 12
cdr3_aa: CASINRFTEAFF
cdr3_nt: TGTGCCAGCATTAACAGGTTCACTGAAGCTTTCTTT

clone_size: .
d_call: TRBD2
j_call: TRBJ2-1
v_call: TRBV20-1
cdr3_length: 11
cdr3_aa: CSASTSTEQFF
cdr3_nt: TGCAGTGCTTCGACTAGCACTGAGCAGTTCTTC

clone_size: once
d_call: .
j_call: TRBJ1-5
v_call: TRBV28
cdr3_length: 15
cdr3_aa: CASMIGGLSNQPQHF
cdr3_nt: TGTGCCAGCATGATAGGGGGTTTGAGCAATCAGCCCCAGCATTTT

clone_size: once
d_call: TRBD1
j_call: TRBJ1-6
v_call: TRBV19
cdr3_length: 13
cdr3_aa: CASNHRGNSPLHF
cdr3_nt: TGTGCCAGTAATCACAGGGGCAATTCACCCCTCCACTTT

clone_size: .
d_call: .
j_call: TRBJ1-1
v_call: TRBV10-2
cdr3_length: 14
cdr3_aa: CASSAGGAPLEAFF
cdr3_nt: TGCGCCAGCAGTGCCGGGGGGGCTCCCCTTGAAGCTTTCTTT

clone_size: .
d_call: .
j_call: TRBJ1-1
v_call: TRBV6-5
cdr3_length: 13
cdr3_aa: CASFPSGLPFAFF
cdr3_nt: TGTGCCAGCTTTCCATCAGGTCTACCCTTTGCTTTCTTT

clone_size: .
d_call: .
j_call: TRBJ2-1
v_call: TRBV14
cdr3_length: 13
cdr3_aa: CASSQARASEQFF
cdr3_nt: TGTGCCAGCAGCCAAGCCAGAGCGAGTGAGCAGTTCTTC

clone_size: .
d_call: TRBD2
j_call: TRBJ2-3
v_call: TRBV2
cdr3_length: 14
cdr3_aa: CASSELASGSLKYF
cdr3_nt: TGTGCCAGCAGTGAACTGGCTAGCGGGAGTTTGAAGTATTTT

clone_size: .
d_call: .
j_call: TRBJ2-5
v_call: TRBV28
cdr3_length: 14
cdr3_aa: CASSPQGPPGAQYF
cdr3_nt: TGTGCCAGCAGTCCACAGGGGCCGCCGGGGGCCCAGTACTTC

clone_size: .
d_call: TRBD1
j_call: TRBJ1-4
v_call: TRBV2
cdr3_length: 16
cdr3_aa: CASSSDSGGLNEKLFF
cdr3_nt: TGTGCCAGCAGCAGCGACTCAGGGGGGTTAAATGAAAAACTGTTTTTT

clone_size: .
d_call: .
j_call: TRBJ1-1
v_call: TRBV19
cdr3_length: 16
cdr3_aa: CASSIPGSRKNTEAFF
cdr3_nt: TGTGCCAGTAGTATACCGGGATCCAGGAAGAACACTGAAGCTTTCTTT

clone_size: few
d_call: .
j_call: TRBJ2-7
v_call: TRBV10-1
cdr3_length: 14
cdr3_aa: CASSEAPGVHEQYF
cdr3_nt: TGCGCCAGCAGTGAGGCCCCGGGAGTCCACGAGCAGTACTTC

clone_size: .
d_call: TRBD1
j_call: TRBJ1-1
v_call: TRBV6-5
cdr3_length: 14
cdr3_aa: CASSRYRGNTEAFF
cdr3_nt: TGTGCCAGCAGTCGTTACAGGGGGAACACTGAAGCTTTCTTT

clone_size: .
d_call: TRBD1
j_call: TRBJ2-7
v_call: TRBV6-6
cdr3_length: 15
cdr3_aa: CASSHGTGDRYEQYF
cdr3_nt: TGTGCCAGCAGTCACGGGACAGGGGATAGGTACGAGCAGTACTTC

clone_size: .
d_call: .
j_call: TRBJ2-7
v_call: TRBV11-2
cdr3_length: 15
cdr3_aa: CASSKKDSNPYEQYF
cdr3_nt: TGTGCCAGCAGCAAAAAGGACAGCAACCCCTACGAGCAGTACTTC

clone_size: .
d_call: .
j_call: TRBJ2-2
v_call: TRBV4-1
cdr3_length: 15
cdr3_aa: CASSLPGTNTGELFF
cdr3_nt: TGCGCCAGCAGCCTCCCCGGGACGAACACCGGGGAGCTGTTTTTT

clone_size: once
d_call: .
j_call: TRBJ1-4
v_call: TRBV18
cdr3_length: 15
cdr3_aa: CASSLSGGPNEKLFF
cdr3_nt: TGTGCCAGCTCACTTTCCGGCGGGCCTAATGAAAAACTGTTTTTT